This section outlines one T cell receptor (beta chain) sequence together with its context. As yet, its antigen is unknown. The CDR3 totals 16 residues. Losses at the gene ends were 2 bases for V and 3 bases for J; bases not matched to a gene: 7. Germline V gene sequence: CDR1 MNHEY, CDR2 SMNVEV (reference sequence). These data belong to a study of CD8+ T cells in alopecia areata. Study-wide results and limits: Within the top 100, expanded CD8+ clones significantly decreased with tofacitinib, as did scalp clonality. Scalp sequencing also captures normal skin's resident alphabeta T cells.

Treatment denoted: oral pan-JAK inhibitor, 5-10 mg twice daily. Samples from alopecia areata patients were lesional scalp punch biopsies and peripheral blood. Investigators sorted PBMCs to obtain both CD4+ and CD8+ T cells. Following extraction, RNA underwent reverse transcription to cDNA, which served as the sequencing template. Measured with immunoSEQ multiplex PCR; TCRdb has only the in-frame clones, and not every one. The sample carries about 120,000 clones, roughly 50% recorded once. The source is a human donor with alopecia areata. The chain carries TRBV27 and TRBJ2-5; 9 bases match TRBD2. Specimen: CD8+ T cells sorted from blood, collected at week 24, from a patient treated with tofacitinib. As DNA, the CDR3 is TGTGCCAGCAGTTTAGGGGCGGGGGGGTATGAAGAGACCCAGTACTTC. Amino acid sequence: CASSLGAGGYEETQYF.